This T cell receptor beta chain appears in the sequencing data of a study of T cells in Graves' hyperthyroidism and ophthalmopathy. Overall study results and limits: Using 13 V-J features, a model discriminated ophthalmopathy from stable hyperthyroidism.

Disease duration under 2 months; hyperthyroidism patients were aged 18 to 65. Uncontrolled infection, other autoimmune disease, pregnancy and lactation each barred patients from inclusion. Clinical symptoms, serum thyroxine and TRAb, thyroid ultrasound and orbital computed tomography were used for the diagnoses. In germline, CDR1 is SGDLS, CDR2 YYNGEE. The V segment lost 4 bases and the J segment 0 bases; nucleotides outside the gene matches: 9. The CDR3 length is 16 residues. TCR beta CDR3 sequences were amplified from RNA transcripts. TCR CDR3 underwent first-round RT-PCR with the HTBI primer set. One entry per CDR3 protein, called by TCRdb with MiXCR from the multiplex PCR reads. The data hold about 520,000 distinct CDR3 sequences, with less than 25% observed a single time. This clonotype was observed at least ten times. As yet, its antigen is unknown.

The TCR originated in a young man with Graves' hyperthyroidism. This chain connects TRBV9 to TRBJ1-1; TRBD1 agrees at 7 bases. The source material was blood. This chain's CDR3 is CASSPGQPSMNTEAFF. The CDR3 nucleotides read TGTGCCAGCAGCCCGGGACAGCCTTCCATGAACACTGAAGCTTTCTTT.